This passage covers 27 T cell receptor beta chains from one sample sequenced in a study of blood T cell repertoires in COVID-19. Some clones are missing from TCRdb's copy, which holds only in-frame ones; the method was immunoSEQ multiplex PCR. In the table there are about 53,000 clones, 86% of which are singletons. Sample: peripheral blood. The source of these receptors is a man aged 80 or over with acute or convalescent COVID-19.

The gene calls are TRBV6-5 and TRBJ1-2; 7 bases fit TRBD1. Per germline, CDR1 MNHEY and CDR2 SVGAGI. The J segment lost 2 bases and the V segment lost 6 bases, leaving 3 bases of the junction unmatched. CDR3 length: 13 amino acids. The CDR3 bases are TGTGCCAGCAGCTTGGACAGGAACTATGGCTACACCTTC. This codes for CASSLDRNYGYTF.

This rearrangement joins TRBV29-1 to TRBJ1-1; tentative D call: TRBD1 (5 bases). V was trimmed by 0 bases and J by 4 bases, leaving 9 bases between them. This CDR3 region has 13 residues. CDR1 is SQVTM, CDR2 ANQGSEA, per germline. CDR3 in amino acids: CSVEENRSTEAFF. The CDR3 DNA is TGCAGCGTTGAAGAAAACAGGAGCACTGAAGCTTTCTTT.

The CDR3 DNA sequence: TGCGCCAGCAGTACCGGGAGAACAACTGAAGCTTTCTTT. Translation gives CASSTGRTTEAFF. This chain links TRBV10-1 with TRBJ1-1; D is unresolved. Germline V gene lookup returns CDR1 WNHNN and CDR2 SYGVQD (reference sequence). V was clipped by 5 bases and J by 5 bases, with 12 bases between them. The CDR3 contains 13 residues.

The chain has TRBV6-5 and TRBJ2-5; D might be TRBD1 (7 bases). This CDR3 is built from 15 residues. Trimming cost V 5 bases and J 2 bases, with 15 bases left between them. In germline, CDR1 is MNHEY, CDR2 SVGAGI. This CDR3 is CASSRQTGRQETQYF. CDR3 in DNA: TGTGCCAGCAGTCGACAGACAGGGAGGCAAGAGACCCAGTACTTC.

This chain uses TRBV28 with TRBJ1-2; 9 positions match TRBD1. CDR3 length: 14 amino acids. Germline V gene sequence: CDR1 MDHEN, CDR2 SYDVKM. Trimming at V came to 5 bases and at J to 6 bases, leaving 7 bases not matched to a gene. The CDR3 here is CASSLLTGGDGYTF. Here the CDR3 DNA reads TGTGCCAGCAGTCTCCTAACAGGGGGCGATGGCTACACCTTC.

The chain links TRBV19 to TRBJ1-1, with a weak D call TRBD1 (5 bases). The V and J ends lost 8 bases and 4 bases respectively, with 26 bases between them. The V gene's germline CDR1 is LNHDA and CDR2 SQIVND (reference sequence). The CDR3 is 17 amino acids. The CDR3: CASDSPAGDPGGTEAFF. The CDR3 nucleotides read TGTGCCAGTGATTCGCCCGCGGGGGACCCTGGGGGCACTGAAGCTTTCTTT.

This chain joins TRBV4-3 and TRBJ2-3, with D tentatively TRBD1 (6 bases). The CDR3 consists of 14 residues. V was trimmed by 0 bases and J by 10 bases, leaving 14 bases between them. CDR1 and CDR2 (germline): LGHNA, YSLEER. The DNA for the CDR3 is TGCGCCAGCAGCCAAGATGTCAGGGGCTCCTCGCAGTATTTT. It codes for CASSQDVRGSSQYF.

The chain joins TRBV19 to TRBJ2-3, with TRBD1 matching over 9 bases. CDR1 is LNHDA, CDR2 SQIVND, per germline (reference sequence). The CDR3 is made up of 16 amino acids. The V and J ends lost 8 bases and 3 bases, in that order; junction bases with no gene match: 12. CDR3 nucleotide sequence: TGTGCCAGTCATCCGGGACAGGGCAAAGGTACAGATACGCAGTATTTT. Protein sequence: CASHPGQGKGTDTQYF.

A single count supports this clone. The V and J genes are TRBV10-3 and TRBJ1-1; 8 bases are a match to TRBD1. This CDR3 has 14 amino acids. Per the germline V gene, CDR1 is ENHRY and CDR2 is SYGVKD. V lost 6 bases and J lost 1; bases outside the gene matches: 4. The CDR3 sequence: CAISDRGRNTEAFF. The CDR3 nucleotides are TGTGCCATCAGCGACAGGGGTCGGAACACTGAAGCTTTCTTT.

The V call is TRBV9, the J call TRBJ2-2; D is perhaps TRBD2 (5 bases). The CDR3 length is 15 residues. The germline CDR1 and CDR2 sequences are SGDLS and YYNGEE. The V gene lost 3 bases and the J gene lost 2 bases, with 11 bases spanning the gap. The CDR3: CASSAGLRNTGELFF. CDR3 in DNA: TGTGCCAGCAGCGCCGGACTGAGAAACACCGGGGAGCTGTTTTTT.

The genes are TRBV6-2 or TRBV6-3 and TRBJ2-1; 8 bases align to TRBD2. Trimming cost V 6 bases and J 8 bases; bases outside gene matches: 9. The germline V gene encodes CDR1 MNHEY and CDR2 SVGEGT. The CDR3 is 14 amino acids. The CDR3 coding sequence is TGTGCCAGCAGCGGACTAGCCAGGATATATGAGCAGTTCTTC. Translation: CASSGLARIYEQFF.

The chain carries TRBV6-5 and TRBJ2-3; 8 bases fit TRBD2. This CDR3 is 16 amino acids long. J lost 2 bases, V lost 2 bases, and 6 bases had no gene match. CDR1 is MNHEY and CDR2 is SVGAGI in the germline V gene. DNA of the CDR3: TGTGCCAGCAGTTACGGAGCGGGGGCGCCCACAGATACGCAGTATTTT. Translated: CASSYGAGAPTDTQYF.

The J gene is TRBJ1-2, the V gene TRBV29-1, with D possibly being TRBD1 (6 bases). The V end was cut by 2 bases, the J end by 0 bases, with 19 bases between. The CDR3 is made up of 17 amino acids. CDR1 SQVTM and CDR2 ANQGSEA come from the germline V gene. The CDR3: CSVERELGGRSNYGYTF. CDR3 bases: TGCAGCGTTGAAAGGGAGCTTGGGGGCCGATCTAACTATGGCTACACCTTC.

The chain recombines TRBV19 with TRBJ2-5; D unresolved. This CDR3 has 13 residues. With 6 bases removed from V and 1 base from J, the gap between germline ends came to 9 bases. Per the germline V gene, CDR1 is LNHDA and CDR2 is SQIVND (reference sequence). The CDR3 loop is CASSYPGQETQYF. As DNA, the CDR3 is TGTGCCAGTAGCTACCCCGGCCAAGAGACCCAGTACTTC.

V gene TRBV29-1 combines with J gene TRBJ2-7; 9 bases align to TRBD1. Trimming at V came to 7 bases and at J to 3 bases, leaving 10 bases not matched to a gene. The CDR3 contains 14 residues. Germline CDR1 SQVTM, CDR2 ANQGSEA. CDR3 sequence reads: CSALLPGQGYEQYF. The CDR3 DNA follows: TGCAGCGCCCTCCTACCGGGACAGGGCTACGAGCAGTACTTC.

The genes are TRBV5-6 and TRBJ1-1; D may be TRBD1 (6 bases). The CDR3 spans 15 residues. Trimming shortened V by 4 bases and J by 1 base, and 14 bases separated the two germline ends. From germline, CDR1 is SGHDT and CDR2 YYEEEE. CDR3 in amino acids: CASSPVGQTNTEAFF. CDR3 coding DNA: TGTGCCAGCAGCCCCGTAGGACAGACGAACACTGAAGCTTTCTTT.

The genes are TRBV4-1 and TRBJ2-7; 8 positions agree with TRBD1. CDR3 length: 14 amino acids. Germline V gene data show CDR1 as MGHRA and CDR2 as YSYEKL. V shed 0 bases, J shed 3 bases, and the junction held 1 base outside the gene matches. The CDR3 nucleotides are TGCGCCAGCAGCCAAGACGGACAGGGCTACGAGCAGTACTTC. It specifies CASSQDGQGYEQYF.

This clone ranks as medium-sized. V is TRBV19 and J is TRBJ2-2; D not certain. The CDR3 length is 15 residues. Trimming pared 0 bases from V and 3 bases from J, leaving 8 bases between. Germline CDR1 LNHDA, CDR2 SQIVND (reference sequence). The CDR3 protein is CASSIEGGDTGELFF. CDR3 bases: TGTGCCAGTAGTATAGAAGGCGGAGACACCGGGGAGCTGTTTTTT.

The chain combines TRBV6-6 with TRBJ2-5, with 10 bases matching TRBD2. CDR3 length: 16 residues. V was clipped by 2 bases and J by 4 bases; unmatched bases: 7. The germline CDR1 and CDR2 sequences are MNHNY and SVGAGI (reference sequence). CDR3 in DNA: TGTGCCAGCAGTTACCCCGGGACTAGCGTACGAGAGACCCAGTACTTC. Amino acid sequence: CASSYPGTSVRETQYF.

This clone has only a few counts. V gene TRBV9 combines with J gene TRBJ1-2; no clear D gene. Germline assignment: CDR1 SGDLS and CDR2 YYNGEE. This CDR3 region has 13 residues. The V and J ends lost 3 bases and 8 bases respectively, with 14 bases between them. The CDR3 nucleotides read TGTGCCAGCAGCGCAGAGGCCCTACGGGGCTACACCTTC. The encoded protein is CASSAEALRGYTF. Full variable domain (outside the CDR3, taken from reference TRBV9 and TRBJ1-2): DSGVTQTPKHLITATGQRVTLRCSPRSGDLSVYWYQQSLDQGLQFLIQYYNGEERAKGNILERFSAQQFPDLHSELNLSSLELGDSALYFCASSAEALRGYTFGSGTRLTVV.

The chain has TRBV7-9 and TRBJ2-7, with TRBD2 as a possible D gene (5 bases). CDR3 length equals 13 residues. V was cut by 8 bases and J by 6 bases, with 17 bases left in between. Looked up from germline, CDR1 is SEHNR and CDR2 is FQNEAQ (reference sequence). The chain's CDR3 is CASCEGYGSEQYF. CDR3 bases: TGTGCCAGCTGCGAAGGTTATGGGAGCGAGCAGTACTTC.

Comment on this clone: One end of the junction varies from germline; a read error may be responsible. This chain joins TRBV7-7 and TRBJ2-1; the match to TRBD2 covers 8 bases. This CDR3 has 15 amino acids. Germline CDR1 is SSHAT and CDR2 is FNYEAQ (reference sequence). Here the CDR3 DNA reads TGTGCTAGCAGCTTAGTCCCGGGGGGGCACAATGAGCAGTTCTTC. This codes for CASSLVPGGHNEQFF.

The chain employs TRBV6-7 and TRBJ1-5, with D possibly matching TRBD1 (6 bases). TRBV6-7 is classed as an ORF, of uncertain function. V was pared by 4 bases and J by 6 bases, with 13 bases between. The CDR3 contains 14 residues. CDR3 residues: CASSSRDKTQPQHF. CDR3 in DNA: TGTGCCAGCAGTTCCCGGGACAAAACTCAGCCCCAGCATTTT.

This sequence joins TRBV7-2 and TRBJ1-3; D gene uncertain. CDR3 length: 14 amino acids. The germline V gene encodes CDR1 SGHTA and CDR2 FQGNSA. Between the trimmed V and J ends, which lost 5 bases and 4 bases, there was a span of 12 bases. CDR3 bases: TGTGCCAGCAGCCCGATAGTAAAAGGAAACACCATATATTTT. This gives the protein CASSPIVKGNTIYF.

This clone appeared a few times. This chain uses TRBV11-3 with TRBJ1-1; 7 bases are shared with TRBD1. Germline CDR1 SGHNT, CDR2 YENEEA. CDR3 size: 16 residues. V dropped 0 bases and J dropped 6; count of bases not matched to a gene: 10. CDR3 sequence (DNA): TGTGCCAGCAGCTTAGATGGAAGAGGGGGCAAGTCTGAAGCTTTCTTT. It is translated as CASSLDGRGGKSEAFF.

CDR3 sequence reads: CASSKQGLATDTQYF. In DNA form, the CDR3 reads TGTGCCAGTAGTAAACAGGGACTAGCTACAGATACGCAGTATTTT. J is TRBJ2-3 and V is TRBV19; 9 bases are a match to TRBD2. Looked up from germline, CDR1 is LNHDA and CDR2 is SQIVND (reference sequence). The length of the CDR3 is 15 residues. Trimming removed 4 bases from V and 3 bases from J; junction bases left unmatched: 5.

V usage is TRBV4-3 and J usage is TRBJ2-7, with D possibly matching TRBD2 (6 bases). The CDR3 consists of 17 residues. V lost 0 bases and J 1 base, leaving 16 bases between the germline ends. Germline lookup yields CDR1 LGHNA and CDR2 YSLEER. The CDR3 sequence is CASSQEWGGDGSYEQYF. In nucleotides, the CDR3 is TGCGCCAGCAGCCAAGAATGGGGCGGGGACGGATCCTACGAGCAGTACTTC.